This T cell receptor (beta chain) was captured in a study of blood T cell repertoires in COVID-19. Study as a whole: Sites across the United States, Italy and Spain contributed samples from acute and convalescent COVID-19.

This CDR3 comprises 17 residues. Per germline, CDR1 SNHLY and CDR2 FYNNEI. Trimming removed 3 bases from V and 2 bases from J, with 14 bases in between. Sequencing was performed with immunoSEQ multiplex PCR; in TCRdb, only in-frame clones are kept and a portion is missing. There are over 200,000 clones in the sample; 80% to 90% occur only once, and 15% to 19% lies in the top ten. Sequencing was done on a sample of PBMCs or T cells enriched from blood (not recorded which). The receptor's source is a man in his late teens or twenties who had recovered from COVID-19. This chain connects TRBV2 to TRBJ1-6; possible D gene TRBD1, 6 bases. The CDR3, as DNA: TGTGCCAGCAGTGAGTACAGGGATTTGGCCTATAATTCACCCCTCCACTTT. Residues: CASSEYRDLAYNSPLHF.